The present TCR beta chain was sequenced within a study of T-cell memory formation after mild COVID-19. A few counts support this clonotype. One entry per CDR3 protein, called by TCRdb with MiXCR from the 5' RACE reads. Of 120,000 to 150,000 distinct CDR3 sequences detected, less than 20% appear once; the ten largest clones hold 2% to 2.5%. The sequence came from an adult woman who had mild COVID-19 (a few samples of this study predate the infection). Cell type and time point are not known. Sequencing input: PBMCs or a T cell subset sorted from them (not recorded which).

The CDR3 spells CASSIHQRGQETQYF. The CDR3 DNA follows: TGTGCCAGCAGCATTCATCAAAGGGGCCAAGAGACCCAGTACTTC. This chain joins TRBV9 and TRBJ2-5; D perhaps matches TRBD1 (5 bases). V lost 4 bases to trimming and J lost 1 base, with 14 bases between them. Germline values: CDR1 SGDLS, CDR2 YYNGEE. The CDR3 runs 15 residues.